The 21 T cell receptor beta chains below were found in one sample sequenced in a study of T cell responses to AZD1222 COVID-19 vaccine. The protocol was immunoSEQ multiplex PCR, while the TCRdb copy is restricted to in-frame clones and leaves out a portion. Of around 140,000 clones listed, around 92% were seen once; the top ten hold approximately 2.1%. The source was peripheral blood, collected 28 days after the second AZD1222 dose. These receptors came from an adult who received the AZD1222 COVID-19 vaccine.

The CDR3 sequence is CASSLDLGTASFF. In nucleotides, the CDR3 is TGTGCCAGCAGCCTAGATTTAGGGACGGCGAGCTTCTTT. This chain joins TRBV7-9 and TRBJ1-1; D is possibly TRBD1 (5 bases). Germline V gene lookup returns CDR1 SEHNR and CDR2 FQNEAQ (reference sequence). V gave up 5 bases and J gave up 14 bases, with 21 bases separating them. The CDR3 spans 13 residues.

V is TRBV6-1 and J is TRBJ1-4; D is ambiguous. Per germline, CDR1 MNHNS and CDR2 SASEGT. V was trimmed by 3 bases and J by 6 bases, leaving 14 bases between them. The CDR3 length is 15 residues. CDR3 sequence reads: CASSERASGDEKLFF. CDR3 nucleotide sequence: TGTGCCAGCAGTGAGCGGGCAAGTGGGGATGAAAAACTGTTTTTT.

This sequence joins TRBV5-1 and TRBJ2-6; D perhaps matches TRBD1 (6 bases). The V end lost 5 bases, the J end lost 0 bases, and 6 bases lay between the germline ends. The CDR3 contains 14 residues. The germline V gene encodes CDR1 SGHRS and CDR2 YFSETQ. CDR3 nucleotides: TGCGCCAGCAGGGACAGCTCTGGGGCCAACGTCCTGACTTTC. As protein: CASRDSSGANVLTF.

V is TRBV7-3 and J is TRBJ2-5; D possibly corresponds to TRBD1 (6 bases). Germline V gives CDR1 SGHTA, CDR2 FQGTGA. CDR3 length equals 14 residues. The V end was cut by 4 bases, the J end by 2 bases, with 11 bases between. The CDR3 spells CASSSPTGQETQYF. The DNA for the CDR3 is TGTGCCAGCAGCTCCCCGACAGGACAAGAGACCCAGTACTTC.

This chain links TRBV18 with TRBJ2-5; the D gene could be TRBD1 or TRBD2 (5 bases each). Trimming left V 2 bases short and J 4 bases short, with 11 bases between. The CDR3 has 14 residues. The germline V gene encodes CDR1 KGHSH and CDR2 LQKENI. CDR3 coding DNA: TGTGCCAGCTCACCAAGGGACCCCCCAGAGACCCAGTACTTC. Translated, it gives CASSPRDPPETQYF.

V and J are TRBV10-2 and TRBJ2-6, with D uncertain. This CDR3 is 14 amino acids long. Trimming removed 8 bases at V and 0 bases at J, with 8 bases between. Germline V gene sequence: CDR1 WSHSY, CDR2 SAAADI. The DNA of the CDR3 is TGCGCCAGCCGGGCCGGCTCTGGGGCCAACGTCCTGACTTTC. Protein: CASRAGSGANVLTF.

The chain recombines TRBV5-4 with TRBJ2-1, with a weak D call TRBD1 (5 bases). The CDR3 is 15 residues long. V was shortened by 0 bases and J by 6 bases, with 13 bases between the two germline ends. Germline V gene sequence: CDR1 SGHNT, CDR2 YYREEE (reference sequence). CDR3 sequence reads: CASSLGQGWGNEQFF. The CDR3 nucleotides read TGTGCCAGCAGCTTGGGGCAGGGCTGGGGCAATGAGCAGTTCTTC.

CDR3 in DNA: TGTGCCAGTAGTCCTGAGCCTTATAACTATGGCTACACCTTC. Protein sequence: CASSPEPYNYGYTF. The rearrangement links TRBV19 to TRBJ1-2, with D hard to call. V was pared by 5 bases and J by 1 base, with 11 bases between. The CDR3 loop spans 14 amino acids. Germline V gene sequence: CDR1 LNHDA, CDR2 SQIVND (reference sequence).

This chain joins TRBV5-4 and TRBJ2-1; D is unresolved. The CDR3 is made up of 16 amino acids. Looked up from germline, CDR1 is SGHNT and CDR2 is YYREEE (reference sequence). V lost 5 bases and J lost 5, with 20 bases in between. CDR3 in DNA: TGTGCCAGCAGAGCCAGTCCAGCTATGACAAACAATGAGCAGTTCTTC. This gives the protein CASRASPAMTNNEQFF.

The genes are TRBV11-3 and TRBJ2-3, with 8 bases identical to TRBD1. CDR1 SGHNT and CDR2 YENEEA come from the germline V gene. This CDR3 is built from 15 residues. J lost 9 bases, V lost 5 bases, and 13 bases had no gene match. The CDR3 region has the DNA TGTGCCAGCAGCAAATGGGGACAGGAACGGATGACGCAGTATTTT. Protein product: CASSKWGQERMTQYF.

The chain combines TRBV5-6 with TRBJ2-1, with no clear D. V shed 1 base and J shed 0 bases, with 8 bases lying between them. This CDR3 spans 15 amino acids. In germline, CDR1 is SGHDT, CDR2 YYEEEE. The CDR3 reads CASSLYLNSYNEQFF. The CDR3 coding sequence is TGTGCCAGCAGCTTGTACCTGAACTCCTACAATGAGCAGTTCTTC. Filled out from reference TRBV5-6 and TRBJ2-1, the complete variable domain reads DAGVTQSPTHLIKTRGQQVTLRCSPKSGHDTVSWYQQALGQGPQFIFQYYEEEERQRGNFPDRFSGHQFPNYSSELNVNALLLGDSALYLCASSLYLNSYNEQFFGPGTRLTVL.

J is TRBJ1-2 and V is TRBV7-2; a possible D gene is TRBD1 (5 bases). This CDR3 region has 12 residues. Deletions cut 1 base from V and 6 bases from J, with 6 bases between. Germline V gene lookup returns CDR1 SGHTA and CDR2 FQGNSA. The CDR3 DNA reads TGTGCCAGCAGCTTAGGACAGAATGGCTACACCTTC. This codes for CASSLGQNGYTF.

The J gene is TRBJ2-1, the V gene TRBV19; D tentatively reads TRBD1 or TRBD2 (5 bases each). CDR3 length: 13 amino acids. Per the germline V gene, CDR1 is LNHDA and CDR2 is SQIVND (reference sequence). V lost 6 bases and J lost 4, with 10 bases in between. The CDR3 DNA reads as TGTGCCAGTAGCGGGGCAGCTTACAATGAGCAGTTCTTC. Protein product: CASSGAAYNEQFF.

The chain links TRBV2 to TRBJ1-1; TRBD1 is a possible D gene (5 bases). In germline, CDR1 is SNHLY, CDR2 FYNNEI. The CDR3 sequence is 13 residues long. Trimming shortened V by 6 bases and J by 1 base, and 9 bases separated the two germline ends. This CDR3 reads CASSVQENTEAFF. DNA for the CDR3: TGTGCCAGCAGCGTACAGGAGAACACTGAAGCTTTCTTT.

For this clone: The sample holds other DNA sequences that translate to the same CDR3. The CDR3 sequence is CASSAQGAGTDTQYF. In nucleotides, the CDR3 is TGTGCCAGCAGTGCGCAGGGGGCCGGGACAGATACGCAGTATTTT. This chain uses TRBV2 with TRBJ2-3; TRBD1 matches 8 bases. Per germline, CDR1 SNHLY and CDR2 FYNNEI. This CDR3 spans 15 amino acids. V lost 4 bases to trimming and J lost 3 bases; unmatched junction nucleotides: 6.

The chain links TRBV11-2 to TRBJ1-1; possible D gene TRBD1, 6 bases. Per the germline V gene, CDR1 is SGHAT and CDR2 is FQNNGV. The CDR3 length is 15 residues. The V gene lost 6 bases and the J gene lost 7 bases, with 21 bases spanning the gap. This CDR3 is CASSATGLPALEAFF. CDR3 sequence (DNA): TGTGCCAGCAGTGCAACAGGGCTGCCCGCCCTTGAAGCTTTCTTT.

The chain is built from TRBV19 and TRBJ1-6; D not certain. V was clipped by 5 bases and J by 6 bases, with 5 bases between them. The CDR3 extends over 12 amino acids. Germline V gives CDR1 LNHDA, CDR2 SQIVND (reference sequence). The CDR3 loop is CASSYGNSPLHF. In DNA form, the CDR3 reads TGTGCCAGTAGTTACGGTAATTCACCCCTCCACTTT.

This rearrangement joins TRBV19 to TRBJ2-5; D gene uncertain. CDR3 length equals 13 residues. V was trimmed by 5 bases and J by 1 base, leaving 8 bases between them. The germline V gene has CDR1 LNHDA and CDR2 SQIVND (reference sequence). The CDR3 protein is CASSHDFQETQYF. As DNA, the CDR3 is TGTGCCAGTAGTCATGACTTCCAAGAGACCCAGTACTTC.

This chain joins TRBV29-1 and TRBJ2-2; TRBD1 matches 11 bases. CDR1 SQVTM and CDR2 ANQGSEA come from the germline V gene. Unmatched junction bases numbered 3, after V lost 6 bases and J lost 3 bases. This CDR3 has 14 amino acids. The CDR3 region is CSVGQGADTGELFF. The CDR3 nucleotides read TGCAGCGTCGGACAGGGGGCTGACACCGGGGAGCTGTTTTTT.

V is TRBV6-4 and J is TRBJ2-7, with a weak D call TRBD2 (6 bases). The V and J ends lost 2 bases and 0 bases respectively, with 20 bases between them. Germline V gene data show CDR1 as MRHNA and CDR2 as SNTAGT. CDR3 size: 18 residues. CDR3 DNA sequence: TGTGCCAGCAGTGACCCGTCTTATTCTAGGGAGGCCTCCTACGAGCAGTACGTC. Residues: CASSDPSYSREASYEQYV.

Worth noting for this clone: The same CDR3 can be traced to other DNA sequences in this sample. The chain couples TRBV11-3 to TRBJ1-2; 8 bases are a match to TRBD1. Unmatched junction bases numbered 1, after V lost 2 bases and J lost 5 bases. In germline, CDR1 is SGHNT, CDR2 YENEEA. This CDR3 has 13 amino acids. CDR3 in amino acids: CASSLTGGYGYTF. The CDR3, as DNA: TGTGCCAGCAGCTTAACAGGGGGATATGGCTACACCTTC.